Listed below are T cell receptor beta chains from one sample, sequenced in a study of T cells after posttransplantation cyclophosphamide. TCRdb's table, derived via immunoSEQ multiplex PCR, lists solely in-frame clones and lacks some. The sample has about 40,000 clones; less than 95% are singletons. The sample in question was PBMCs, obtained around 67 days after allogeneic stem cell transplant with posttransplant cyclophosphamide. Source of these receptors: a male patient aged 60 to 75 who received an allogeneic stem cell transplant from a related donor and was CMV-positive. The T cells may partly be graft donor cells. Both conserved end residues are part of each CDR3. The order of the fields is clone size, D gene, J gene, V gene, CDR3 DNA, CDR3 protein. The D gene is left open where the match is weak. Size is stated for part of the rows, as once, few or many counts, or as a class when the clone is expanded.

>.|TRBD1|TRBJ2-3|TRBV9
TGTGCCAGCAGCGTCCGGGACAGGGCGGCAGATACGCAGTATTTT
CASSVRDRAADTQYF
>.|TRBD1|TRBJ1-5|TRBV2
TGTGCCAGCAGTGCAGGACAGGGCTATAGCAATCAGCCCCAGCATTTT
CASSAGQGYSNQPQHF
>.|.|TRBJ2-5|TRBV6-1
TGTGCCAGCAGTGACCACAGCCAAGAGACCCAGTACTTC
CASSDHSQETQYF
>.|.|TRBJ1-5|TRBV19
TGTGCCAGTACCACACCGCGGGGCAGGCCGGGAGTATATAGCAATCAGCCCCAGCATTTT
CASTTPRGRPGVYSNQPQHF
>.|.|TRBJ1-2|TRBV28
TGTGCCAGCAGTTCTAGCTGGTTGGAATTGCGGGGCTACACCTTC
CASSSSWLELRGYTF
>.|.|TRBJ1-3|TRBV6-1
TGTGCCAGCAGTGAGCCCCTACAGATTAGGGGTGATAACACCATATATTTT
CASSEPLQIRGDNTIYF
>.|.|TRBJ2-5|TRBV5-4
TGTGCCAGCAGCTTGGGGAGTATCCAAGAGACCCAGTACTTC
CASSLGSIQETQYF
>once|.|TRBJ1-1|TRBV30
TGTGCCTGGAGTGTACAGACGAACACTGAAGCTTTCTTT
CAWSVQTNTEAFF
>.|TRBD1|TRBJ1-1|TRBV4-1
TGCGCCAGCAGCCAAACAGGGGGTGAAGCTTTCTTT
CASSQTGGEAFF
>.|TRBD2|TRBJ2-1|TRBV7-9
TGTGCCAGCAGCTTAGGACTAGCGGGGGGACCCATCTACAATGAGCAGTTCTTC
CASSLGLAGGPIYNEQFF
>.|.|TRBJ1-5|TRBV5-1
TGCGCCAGCAGCTTCGGTAGTAGCAATCAGCCCCAGCATTTT
CASSFGSSNQPQHF
>.|TRBD2|TRBJ2-1|TRBV5-1
TGCGCCAGCAGCTTGGGCTCTAGCGGAAGAAGTAGCGGTGAGCAGTTCTTC
CASSLGSSGRSSGEQFF
>.|.|TRBJ2-2|TRBV11-3
TGTGCCAGCAGCTTAGGGACACAAAACACCGGGGAGCTGTTTTTT
CASSLGTQNTGELFF
>.|.|TRBJ1-1|TRBV4-2
TGTGCCAGCAGCCAAGAACGGTACACTGAAGCTTTCTTT
CASSQERYTEAFF
>.|.|TRBJ1-2|TRBV9
TGTGCCAGCAGCGTAAAGTCGGGCTATGGCTACACCTTC
CASSVKSGYGYTF
>.|.|TRBJ2-7|TRBV6-6
TGTGCCAGTACAGGGAAAGGCTACGAGCAGTACTTC
CASTGKGYEQYF